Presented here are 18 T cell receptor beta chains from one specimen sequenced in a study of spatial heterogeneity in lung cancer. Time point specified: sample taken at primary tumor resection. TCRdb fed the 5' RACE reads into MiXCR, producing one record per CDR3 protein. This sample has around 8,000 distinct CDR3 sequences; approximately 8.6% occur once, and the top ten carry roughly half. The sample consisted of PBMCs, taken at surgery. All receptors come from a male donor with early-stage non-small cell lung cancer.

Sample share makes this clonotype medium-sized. This CDR3 is CSAPGLAGDYNEQFF. The CDR3 DNA sequence: TGCAGTGCTCCGGGACTAGCGGGAGACTACAATGAGCAGTTCTTC. This sequence joins TRBV20-1 and TRBJ2-1; 14 bases align to TRBD2. J lost 3 bases, V lost 5 bases, and 3 bases had no gene match. The germline V gene has CDR1 DFQATT and CDR2 SNEGSKA (reference sequence). The CDR3 length is 15 residues.

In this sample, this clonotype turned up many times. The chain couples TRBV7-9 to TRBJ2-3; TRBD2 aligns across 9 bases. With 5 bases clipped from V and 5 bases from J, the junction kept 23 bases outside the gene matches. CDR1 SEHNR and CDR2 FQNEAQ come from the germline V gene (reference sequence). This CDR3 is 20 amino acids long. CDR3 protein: CASSRDIGVASGTSVDTQYF. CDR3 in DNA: TGTGCCAGCAGCCGTGATATTGGGGTCGCTAGCGGGACAAGCGTAGATACGCAGTATTTT.

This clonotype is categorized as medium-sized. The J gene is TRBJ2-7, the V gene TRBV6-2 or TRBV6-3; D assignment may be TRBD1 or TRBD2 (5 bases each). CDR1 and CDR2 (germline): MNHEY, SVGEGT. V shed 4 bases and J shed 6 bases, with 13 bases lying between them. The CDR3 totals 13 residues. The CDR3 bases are TGTGCCAGCAGTTTTGCCGGGACGGGCGAGCAGTACTTC. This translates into CASSFAGTGEQYF.

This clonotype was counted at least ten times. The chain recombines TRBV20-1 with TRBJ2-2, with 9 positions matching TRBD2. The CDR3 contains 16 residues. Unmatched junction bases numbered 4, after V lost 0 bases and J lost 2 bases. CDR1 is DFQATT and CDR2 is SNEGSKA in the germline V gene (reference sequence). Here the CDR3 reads CSARDQAGGNTGELFF. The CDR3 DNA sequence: TGCAGTGCTAGAGATCAAGCGGGGGGCAACACCGGGGAGCTGTTTTTT.

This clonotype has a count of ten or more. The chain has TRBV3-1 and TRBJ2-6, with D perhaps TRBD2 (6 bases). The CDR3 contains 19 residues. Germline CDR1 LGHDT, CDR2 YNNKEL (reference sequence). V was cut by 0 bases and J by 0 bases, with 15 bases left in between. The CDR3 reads CASSQDLRGVGSGANVLTF. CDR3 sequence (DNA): TGTGCCAGCAGCCAAGATCTCCGCGGGGTGGGCTCTGGGGCCAACGTCCTGACTTTC.

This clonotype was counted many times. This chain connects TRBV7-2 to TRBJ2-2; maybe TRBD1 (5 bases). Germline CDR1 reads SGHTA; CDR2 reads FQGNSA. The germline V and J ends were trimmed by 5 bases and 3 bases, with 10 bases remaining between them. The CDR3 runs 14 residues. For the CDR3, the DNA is TGTGCCAGCAGCCTTGACAGATACACCGGGGAGCTGTTTTTT. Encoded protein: CASSLDRYTGELFF.

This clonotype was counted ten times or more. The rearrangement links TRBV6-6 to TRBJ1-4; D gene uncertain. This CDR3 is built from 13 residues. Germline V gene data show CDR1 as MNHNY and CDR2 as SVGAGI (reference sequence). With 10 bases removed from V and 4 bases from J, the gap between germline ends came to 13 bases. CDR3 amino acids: CATGMEVNEKLFF. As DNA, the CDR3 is TGTGCCACGGGTATGGAGGTTAATGAAAAACTGTTTTTT.

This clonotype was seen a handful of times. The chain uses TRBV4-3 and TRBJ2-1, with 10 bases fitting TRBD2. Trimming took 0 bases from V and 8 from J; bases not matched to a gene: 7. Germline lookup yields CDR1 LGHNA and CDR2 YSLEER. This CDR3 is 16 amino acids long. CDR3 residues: CASSQDLPAGGDEQFF. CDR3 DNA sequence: TGCGCCAGCAGCCAAGATTTACCAGCGGGAGGGGATGAGCAGTTCTTC.

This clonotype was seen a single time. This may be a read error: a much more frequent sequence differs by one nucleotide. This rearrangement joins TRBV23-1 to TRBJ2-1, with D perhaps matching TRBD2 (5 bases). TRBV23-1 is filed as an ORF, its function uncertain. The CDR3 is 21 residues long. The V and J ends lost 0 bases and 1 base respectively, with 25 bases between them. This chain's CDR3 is CASSQSPPEVPCVRSYNEQFF. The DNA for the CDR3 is TGCGCCAGCAGTCAATCCCCCCCGGAGGTCCCTTGCGTTAGGTCCTACAATGAGCAGTTCTTC.

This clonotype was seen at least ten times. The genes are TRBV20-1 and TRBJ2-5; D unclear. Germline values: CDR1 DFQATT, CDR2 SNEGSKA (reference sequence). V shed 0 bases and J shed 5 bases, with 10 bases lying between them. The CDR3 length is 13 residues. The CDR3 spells CSARDWQVETQYF. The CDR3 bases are TGCAGTGCTAGAGATTGGCAGGTGGAGACCCAGTACTTC.

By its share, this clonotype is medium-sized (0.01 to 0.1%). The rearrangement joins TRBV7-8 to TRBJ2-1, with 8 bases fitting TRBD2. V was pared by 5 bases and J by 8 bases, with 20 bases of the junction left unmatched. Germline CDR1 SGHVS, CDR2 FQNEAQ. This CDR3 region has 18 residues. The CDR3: CASSLTRAGVAGIDEQFF. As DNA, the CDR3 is TGTGCCAGCAGCCTCACCCGAGCCGGGGTAGCGGGAATCGATGAGCAGTTCTTC.

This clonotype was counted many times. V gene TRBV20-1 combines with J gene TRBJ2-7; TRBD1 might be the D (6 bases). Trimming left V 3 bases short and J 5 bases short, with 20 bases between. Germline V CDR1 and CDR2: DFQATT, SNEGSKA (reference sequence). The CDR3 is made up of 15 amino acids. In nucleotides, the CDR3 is TGCAGTGCTAGGAAAGAAACAGGGTTTATCGACGAGCAGTACTTC. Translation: CSARKETGFIDEQYF.

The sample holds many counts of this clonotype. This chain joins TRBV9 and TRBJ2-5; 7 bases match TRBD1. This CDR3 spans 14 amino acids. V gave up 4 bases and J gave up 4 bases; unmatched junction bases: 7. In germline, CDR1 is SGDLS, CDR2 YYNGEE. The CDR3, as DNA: TGTGCCAGCAGCCTGAGACAGGGCCCAGAGACCCAGTACTTC. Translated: CASSLRQGPETQYF. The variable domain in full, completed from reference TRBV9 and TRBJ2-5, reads DSGVTQTPKHLITATGQRVTLRCSPRSGDLSVYWYQQSLDQGLQFLIQYYNGEERAKGNILERFSAQQFPDLHSELNLSSLELGDSALYFCASSLRQGPETQYFGPGTRLLVL.

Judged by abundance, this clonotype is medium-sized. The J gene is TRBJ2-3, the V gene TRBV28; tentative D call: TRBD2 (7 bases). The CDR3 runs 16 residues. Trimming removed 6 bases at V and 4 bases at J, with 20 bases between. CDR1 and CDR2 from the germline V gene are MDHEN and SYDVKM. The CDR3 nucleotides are TGTGCCAGCAGGCACTTAGGGGGGGAGGTCGCAGATACGCAGTATTTT. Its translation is CASRHLGGEVADTQYF.

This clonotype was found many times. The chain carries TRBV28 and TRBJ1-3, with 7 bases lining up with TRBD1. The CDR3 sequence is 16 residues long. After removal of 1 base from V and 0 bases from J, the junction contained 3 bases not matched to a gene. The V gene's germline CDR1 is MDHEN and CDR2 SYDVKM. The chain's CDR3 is CASSLSGGTSGNTIYF. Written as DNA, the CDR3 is TGTGCCAGCAGTTTATCAGGGGGAACCTCTGGAAACACCATATATTTT.

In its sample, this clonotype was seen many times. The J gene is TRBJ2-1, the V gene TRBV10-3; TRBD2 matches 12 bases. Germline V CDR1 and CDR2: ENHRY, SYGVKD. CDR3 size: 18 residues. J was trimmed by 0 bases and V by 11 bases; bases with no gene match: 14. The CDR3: CASRSGTSGLSSYNEQFF. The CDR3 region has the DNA TGTGCCTCGCGGTCGGGGACTAGCGGGTTGAGCTCCTACAATGAGCAGTTCTTC.

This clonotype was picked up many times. CDR3 loop: CASRDRADTGELFF. In nucleotides, the CDR3 is TGTGCCAGTAGGGACAGGGCGGACACCGGGGAGCTGTTTTTT. This chain joins TRBV19 and TRBJ2-2; TRBD1 aligns across 8 bases. This CDR3 comprises 14 residues. The trim removed 6 bases at V and 3 bases at J, leaving 3 bases unmatched. CDR1 and CDR2 from the germline V gene are LNHDA and SQIVND (reference sequence). The full variable domain, rest sourced from reference TRBV19 and TRBJ2-2, is DGGITQSPKYLFRKEGQNVTLSCEQNLNHDAMYWYRQDPGQGLRLIYYSQIVNDFQKGDIAEGYSVSREKKESFPLTVTSAQKNPTAFYLCASRDRADTGELFFGEGSRLTVL.

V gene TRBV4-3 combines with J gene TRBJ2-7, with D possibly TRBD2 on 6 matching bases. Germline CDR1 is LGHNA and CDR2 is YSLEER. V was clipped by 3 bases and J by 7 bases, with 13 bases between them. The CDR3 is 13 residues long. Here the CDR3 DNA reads TGCGCCAGCAGCCAGGGGCCTGGAGGGGAGCAGTACTTC. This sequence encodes CASSQGPGGEQYF.